These T cell receptor beta chains were read from a single sample in a study of T cells in Graves' hyperthyroidism and ophthalmopathy. TCRdb re-called the multiplex PCR reads through MiXCR, storing one row per CDR3 protein. The sample shows around 350,000 distinct CDR3 sequences, approximately 18% of them seen only once. The sample comprised blood. The source of these receptors is a young woman with Graves' hyperthyroidism that later progressed to Graves' ophthalmopathy. CDR3s include the opening cysteine and the closing phenylalanine or tryptophan. The D gene is left open where the match is weak. The listing skips clone size in some rows; elsewhere it reads once, few, many or a size class.

TRBJ2-3,TRBV2,14,TRBD2,many,TGTGCCAACAAACTAGCGGGGGGGCAAGATACGCAGTATTTT,CANKLAGGQDTQYF
TRBJ1-6,TRBV3-1,14,NA,NA,TGTGCCAGCAGCCAAGTGGTTGACGGATCACCCCTCCACTTT,CASSQVVDGSPLHF
TRBJ2-7,TRBV2,13,NA,many,TGTGCCAGCAGCGGACGGAGGACCTACGAGCAGTACTTC,CASSGRRTYEQYF
TRBJ1-5,TRBV3-1,14,NA,many,TGTGCCAGCAGCCAAGTCGGCAGCAATCAGCCCCAGCATTTT,CASSQVGSNQPQHF
TRBJ1-2,TRBV19,14,NA,many,TGTGCCAGCACCCGAGGGGGGCGACCCTATGGCTACACCTTC,CASTRGGRPYGYTF
TRBJ2-1,TRBV30,15,NA,few,TGTGCCTGGAGTGTACATGGCTTGGGGTACAATGAGCAGTTCTTC,CAWSVHGLGYNEQFF
TRBJ1-5,TRBV28,15,TRBD1,few,TGTGCCAGCAGCTCGGACAGGGAGTACAATCAGCCCCAGCATTTT,CASSSDREYNQPQHF
TRBJ1-2,TRBV6-1,15,NA,many,TGTGCCACCACCCCGTCCTCCCAGGGGCACTATGGCTACACCTTC,CATTPSSQGHYGYTF
TRBJ1-5,TRBV9,15,NA,many,TGTGCCAGCAGCCCAGGGTGGACGAGCAATCAGCCCCAGCATTTT,CASSPGWTSNQPQHF
TRBJ1-1,TRBV6-1,11,NA,few,TGTGCCAGCTTCCGAGGCACTGAAGCTTTCTTT,CASFRGTEAFF
TRBJ2-1,TRBV5-5,18,TRBD2,NA,TGTGCCAGCAGCTTAGGCGTGGGACTAGCGGTCATAAAAGAGACCCAGTTCTTC,CASSLGVGLAVIKETQFF
TRBJ1-2,TRBV30,12,NA,NA,TGTGCCTGGAGTGAAGAGGCAGGGGGCTACACCTTC,CAWSEEAGGYTF
TRBJ2-7,TRBV20-1,13,NA,few,TGCAGTGCTAGTAAGGGGTTGGTGTACGAGCAGTACTTC,CSASKGLVYEQYF
TRBJ2-7,TRBV11-3,15,TRBD1,NA,TGTGCCAGCAGCTTAGAGGGACAGGGATTCTACGAGCAGTACTTC,CASSLEGQGFYEQYF
TRBJ2-3,TRBV7-9,17,TRBD2,NA,TGTGCCAGCAGCTGGAAATTAAGGACTAGCGAGGCAGATACGCAGTATTTT,CASSWKLRTSEADTQYF
TRBJ1-4,TRBV6-1,14,TRBD1,many,TGTGCCAGCAGACCAGGGACAGTAGAAGAAAAACTGTTTTTT,CASRPGTVEEKLFF
TRBJ2-7,TRBV7-9,15,TRBD2,few,TGTGCCAGCAGCTTAGAGCTAGCGGGAGCGGGGGAGCAGTACTTC,CASSLELAGAGEQYF
TRBJ1-2,TRBV29-1,10,NA,NA,TGCAGCGACAGGAAGTATGGCTACACCTTC,CSDRKYGYTF
TRBJ2-5,TRBV6-1,11,NA,NA,TGTGCCAGTGGGAGGGGGGAGACCCAGTACTTC,CASGRGETQYF
TRBJ2-2,TRBV3-1,17,NA,NA,TGTGCCAGCAGCCAAGATTGGCCAGACCGGGACACCGGGGAGCTGTTTTTT,CASSQDWPDRDTGELFF
TRBJ2-2,TRBV4-1,16,NA,NA,TGCGCCAGCAGCCCCGGCATGGGAGCGAACACCGGGGAGCTGTTTTTT,CASSPGMGANTGELFF
TRBJ1-6,TRBV18,15,NA,few,TGTGCCAGCTCAACGGATAGCTCCTATAATTCACCCCTCCACTTT,CASSTDSSYNSPLHF
TRBJ1-2,TRBV20-1,12,NA,few,TGCAGTGCTAGAGGTGTGGACTATGGCTACACCTTC,CSARGVDYGYTF
TRBJ2-7,TRBV11-2,15,NA,NA,TGTGCCAGCAGCCTCGTAACTTACTCGGCCTCCGAGCAGTACTTC,CASSLVTYSASEQYF
TRBJ1-3,TRBV30,13,NA,many,TGTGCCTCCGGGAGGGGTTCTGGAAACACCATATATTTT,CASGRGSGNTIYF
TRBJ2-6,TRBV3-1,18,NA,many,TGTGCCAGCAGCCAAGGGAACATAGGATACTCTGGGGCCAACGTCCTGACTTTC,CASSQGNIGYSGANVLTF
TRBJ1-2,TRBV12-3/TRBV12-4,14,NA,many,TGTGCCAGCAGTTTAGCGGGGGGCTTTTATGGCTACACCTTC,CASSLAGGFYGYTF
TRBJ2-5,TRBV11-2,16,NA,NA,TGTGCCAGCAGCCTAGACTCCTTGACAGGGAGGGAGACCCAGTACTTC,CASSLDSLTGRETQYF
TRBJ1-5,TRBV2,15,NA,NA,TGTGCCAGCACCCCACGACTCGGGGACAATCAGCCCCAGCATTTT,CASTPRLGDNQPQHF
TRBJ2-1,TRBV20-1,19,TRBD2,many,TGCAGTGCTAGAGATCTTTCTAGCGGGGGCGAGAGCTCCTACAATGAGCAGTTCTTC,CSARDLSSGGESSYNEQFF
TRBJ2-3,TRBV5-1,14,TRBD1,NA,TGCGCCAGCAAGGGGGGACAGGGCACAGATACGCAGTATTTT,CASKGGQGTDTQYF
TRBJ2-7,TRBV6-1,15,TRBD1,many,TGTGCCAGCAGTGAAGTAGGGACAGCCAACTACGAGCAGTACTTC,CASSEVGTANYEQYF
TRBJ2-7,TRBV19,15,NA,few,TGTGCCAGTAGTACCTTAAGAGACAGGACCTACGAGCAGTACTTC,CASSTLRDRTYEQYF
TRBJ2-5,TRBV20-1,16,TRBD2,few,TGCAGTGCTAGGAGTAGCGGGAGGGGGAGAGGAGAGACCCAGTACTTC,CSARSSGRGRGETQYF
TRBJ1-6,TRBV5-1,15,NA,NA,TGCGCCAGCAGCCAACAGAGCTCCTATAATTCACCCCTCCACTTT,CASSQQSSYNSPLHF
TRBJ2-1,TRBV5-1,15,TRBD2,many,TGCGCCAGCAGCTTGGGGACTAGCGGGGTGAGTGAGCAGTTCTTC,CASSLGTSGVSEQFF
TRBJ2-2,TRBV27,13,TRBD1,NA,TGTGCCACCGGGACAGGGAAGTCTGGGGAGCTGTTTTTT,CATGTGKSGELFF